Listed below are T cell receptor beta chains from one sample, sequenced in a study of CD8+CD57+ T cells in acquired aplastic anemia. TCRdb reprocessed the reads with MiXCR, giving one entry per CDR3 protein. The sample lists around 140,000 distinct CDR3 sequences, 40% to 45% occurring once. The sequenced sample consisted of sorted CD4+, CD8+, or CD8+CD57+ T cells (not recorded which) from PBMCs. The receptors here all came from a human donor in good health, serving as a control. The conserved cysteine and the conserved F or W are not part of the CDR3 here.

TRBV12-5	14	TRBJ2-1	ASGLVHASSHNEQF
TRBV10-3	11	TRBJ1-4	AANGPGNEKLF
TRBV12-3/TRBV12-4	13	TRBJ1-1	ASSTRTGVMTEAF
TRBV2	12	TRBJ1-1	ASSLTRQDTEAF
TRBV20-1	13	TRBJ2-7	SARGGLAGGGERY
TRBV20-1	14	TRBJ1-2	SASATAPVANYGYT
TRBV10-3	15	TRBJ1-1	AISEYRSGSVNTEAF
TRBV2	13	TRBJ2-2	ASSEMRQGSGELF
TRBV19	9	TRBJ2-2	ASSMTGELF
TRBV12-3/TRBV12-4	13	TRBJ1-4	ASSPFGRRNEKLF
TRBV19	12	TRBJ1-2	ASKSDGDTAGYT
TRBV25-1	13	TRBJ2-5	ASSAVGSLQETQY